This is a list of T cell receptor beta chains from one sample in a study of CXCR3-negative and CXCR3-positive naive CD8 T cells. TCRdb re-called the 5' RACE reads; every CDR3 protein appears as one record, without DNA. In total, the table holds 60,000 or so distinct CDR3 sequences. What was sequenced was memory CD8+ T cells from blood. The source is a human donor in good health. Some clones in this sample may be carry-over from other donors' samples. Both conserved end residues are part of each CDR3.

V gene: TRBV29-1; J gene: TRBJ2-3; CDR3 protein: CSVSASGAWQDTQYF
V gene: TRBV7-9; J gene: TRBJ2-5; CDR3 protein: CASSLVPLQGAWETQYF
V gene: TRBV28; J gene: TRBJ2-7; CDR3 protein: CASSFRSGLAGVHEQYF
V gene: TRBV7-6; J gene: TRBJ2-1; CDR3 protein: CASSSGGDEQFF
V gene: TRBV20-1; J gene: TRBJ2-3; CDR3 protein: CSARDDLVGRGRTDTQYF
V gene: TRBV20-1; J gene: TRBJ2-1; CDR3 protein: CSARDEAGESYNEQFF
V gene: TRBV12-5; J gene: TRBJ2-3; CDR3 protein: CASGLVASTDTQYF
V gene: TRBV20-1; J gene: TRBJ2-3; CDR3 protein: CSARDGASTDTQYF
V gene: TRBV14; J gene: TRBJ2-7; CDR3 protein: CASSQTSNQAYEQYF
V gene: TRBV20-1; J gene: TRBJ2-5; CDR3 protein: CSARQIWAQETQYF
V gene: TRBV29-1; J gene: TRBJ2-5; CDR3 protein: CSVDKGIQETQYF
V gene: TRBV6-5; J gene: TRBJ2-1; CDR3 protein: CASSPVGSASSYNEQFF
V gene: TRBV7-9; J gene: TRBJ2-7; CDR3 protein: CASSKTGFPYEQYF
V gene: TRBV28; J gene: TRBJ2-3; CDR3 protein: CASSLAGMGTDTQYF
V gene: TRBV20-1; J gene: TRBJ1-1; CDR3 protein: CSARDMGAEAFF
V gene: TRBV29-1; J gene: TRBJ2-2; CDR3 protein: CSVESGKSNTGELFF
V gene: TRBV28; J gene: TRBJ2-3; CDR3 protein: CASSLGIGTQYF
V gene: TRBV29-1; J gene: TRBJ2-1; CDR3 protein: CSVESRGDYEQFF
V gene: TRBV29-1; J gene: TRBJ2-2; CDR3 protein: CSVEGGSGSLFF
V gene: TRBV12-3/TRBV12-4; J gene: TRBJ2-1; CDR3 protein: CASTWTELSSYNEQFF
V gene: TRBV3-1; J gene: TRBJ2-1; CDR3 protein: CASSQDRGVPEQFF
V gene: TRBV4-3; J gene: TRBJ1-2; CDR3 protein: CASSQGPPTDNYGYTF
V gene: TRBV7-9; J gene: TRBJ2-3; CDR3 protein: CASSSTSGDSADTQYF
V gene: TRBV9; J gene: TRBJ2-7; CDR3 protein: CASSVEGRDPEQYF
V gene: TRBV20-1; J gene: TRBJ2-5; CDR3 protein: CSARDPSGGYQETQYF
V gene: TRBV28; J gene: TRBJ2-5; CDR3 protein: CASSPHRGGTQETQYF
V gene: TRBV13; J gene: TRBJ2-3; CDR3 protein: CASSTGLEGDTQYF
V gene: TRBV29-1; J gene: TRBJ2-2; CDR3 protein: CSVEEDDGELFF
V gene: TRBV5-6; J gene: TRBJ2-5; CDR3 protein: CASSLEETQYF
V gene: TRBV6-5; J gene: TRBJ2-7; CDR3 protein: CASSYSRTSPTYEQYF
V gene: TRBV28; J gene: TRBJ2-7; CDR3 protein: CASKGTGISVYYEQYF
V gene: TRBV15; J gene: TRBJ2-2; CDR3 protein: CATSSTGELFF
V gene: TRBV5-5; J gene: TRBJ2-3; CDR3 protein: CASSIPGGEADTQYF
V gene: TRBV6-5; J gene: TRBJ2-3; CDR3 protein: CASRSSRIPGTDTQYF
V gene: TRBV4-3; J gene: TRBJ2-1; CDR3 protein: CASSPSGTGNNEQFF
V gene: TRBV19; J gene: TRBJ2-7; CDR3 protein: CASSMVGVTVVGQYF
V gene: TRBV5-1; J gene: TRBJ2-1; CDR3 protein: CASSLVQFNEQFF
V gene: TRBV29-1; J gene: TRBJ2-3; CDR3 protein: CSVDSSGARTDTQYF
V gene: TRBV7-7; J gene: TRBJ2-7; CDR3 protein: CASSFPQDRNYEQYF
V gene: TRBV12-3/TRBV12-4; J gene: TRBJ2-3; CDR3 protein: CASRPDYSTDTQYF
V gene: TRBV3-1; J gene: TRBJ1-1; CDR3 protein: CASSQALTKAFF
V gene: TRBV6-4; J gene: TRBJ1-2; CDR3 protein: CASSDGQHYGYTF